This T cell receptor beta chain emerged from a study of beta chain features in type 1 diabetes. Background on the study: Age, gender, cell numbers and subset yield matched between patients and controls.

V lost 5 bases to trimming and J lost 4 bases, with 20 bases between them. The CDR3 length is 16 residues. CDR1 is LNHNV and CDR2 is YYDKDF in the germline V gene (reference sequence). This clone was counted a few times. The antigen is not known. Overall study results and limits: Diminished insertions and augmented deletions at VDJ junctions characterized type 1 diabetes patients. Moderate yet significant TCRB CDR3 shortening was seen in Type 1 diabetes patients in all four CD4+ subsets. The naive, central memory and Treg TCRB repertoires of patients appeared to be more similar to one another than those of healthy donors.

Sequenced material consisted of expressed TCRB transcripts (all of the isolated RNA was reverse transcribed). Sequencing used immunoSEQ multiplex PCR; TCRdb keeps in-frame clones, though not all of them. The sample records hundreds of thousands of clones, 15% to 20% being singletons. The sample consisted of naive CD4+ T cells from blood. The TCR originated in a woman under 30 in good health. J is TRBJ1-1 and V is TRBV15; no firm D call. The CDR3 sequence: CATSPPSSGSVTEAFF. The CDR3 nucleotides read TGTGCCACCAGCCCCCCCTCGTCCGGGTCGGTCACTGAAGCTTTCTTT.